What follows describes a single T cell receptor beta chain. V lost 8 bases and J lost 4; bases outside the gene matches: 10. The CDR3 contains 14 residues. Germline V CDR1 and CDR2: MDHEN, SYDVKM. This sample was taken from a study of OX40 agonist ivuxolimab in advanced cancers. Clones were read by immunoSEQ multiplex PCR, and TCRdb kept only the in-frame ones, dropping some. The profile shows tens of thousands of clones, around four fifths of them singletons. The TCR was taken from an adult with an advanced solid tumor such as melanoma, head and neck, liver or kidney cancer. J is TRBJ2-7 and V is TRBV28; TRBD1 matches 8 bases. Here the sequenced sample was CD4+ or CD8+ T cells sorted from blood, taken in a trial of the OX40 agonist ivuxolimab. The CDR3 here is CASGRTGPFYEQYF. The DNA of the CDR3 is TGTGCCAGCGGCAGGACAGGGCCCTTTTACGAGCAGTACTTC.